This T cell receptor beta chain was sequenced in a study of healthy donors' naive CD4 and CD8 T cells. Background on the study: Donors came from three age groups: 20-25, 40-50 and 60-70 years. Study-wide findings and caveats: Most V and J genes were reportedly biased between naive CD4+ and CD8+ cells. Bulk sequencing left alpha and beta chains unpaired.

Starting from around 500 ng of total RNA, TCR libraries were made with linear amplification. TCRdb independently ran MiXCR on the reads; one entry per CDR3 protein. Found here are 150,000 to 200,000 distinct CDR3 sequences, over 60% of them singletons; the top ten hold more than 2%. The germline CDR1 and CDR2 sequences are SQVTM and ANQGSEA. The V gene end was trimmed by 6 bases and the J gene end by 5 bases; junction bases not matched to a gene: 10. This CDR3 has 15 amino acids. Naive CD4+ cells were sorted as CD4+CD8-CD45RO-CD45RA+; naive CD8+ as CD8+CD4-CD45RA+CD27bright. As regards this clonotype: What it binds is unknown.

This chain joins TRBV29-1 and TRBJ2-1; TRBD2 aligns across 10 bases. The sequence was collected from a pool of human donors in good health; the sample pools cells from several healthy donors. What was sequenced was naive CD4+ and CD8+ T cells sorted from blood, pooled from several donors. The CDR3 DNA is TGCAGCGTGAGCCCTCGACTAGCGGGTAACAATGAGCAGTTCTTC. Translation: CSVSPRLAGNNEQFF.